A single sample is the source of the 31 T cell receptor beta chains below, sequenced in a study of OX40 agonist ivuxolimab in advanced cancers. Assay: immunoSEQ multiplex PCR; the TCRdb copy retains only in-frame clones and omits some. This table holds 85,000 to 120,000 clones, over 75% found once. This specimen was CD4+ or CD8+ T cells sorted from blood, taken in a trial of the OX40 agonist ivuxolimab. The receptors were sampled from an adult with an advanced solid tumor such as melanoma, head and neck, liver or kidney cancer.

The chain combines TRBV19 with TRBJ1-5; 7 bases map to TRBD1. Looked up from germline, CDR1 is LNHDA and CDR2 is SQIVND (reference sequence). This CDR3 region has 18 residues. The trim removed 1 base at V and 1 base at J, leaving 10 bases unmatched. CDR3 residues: CASSIGIMQGGSNQPQHF. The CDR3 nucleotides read TGTGCCAGTAGTATAGGGATAATGCAGGGGGGGAGCAATCAGCCCCAGCATTTT.

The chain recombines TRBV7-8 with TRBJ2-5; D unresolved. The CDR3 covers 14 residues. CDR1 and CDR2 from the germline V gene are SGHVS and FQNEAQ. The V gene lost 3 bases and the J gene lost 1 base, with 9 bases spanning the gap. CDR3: CASSLTLTQETQYF. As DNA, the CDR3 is TGTGCCAGCAGCTTGACACTAACCCAAGAGACCCAGTACTTC.

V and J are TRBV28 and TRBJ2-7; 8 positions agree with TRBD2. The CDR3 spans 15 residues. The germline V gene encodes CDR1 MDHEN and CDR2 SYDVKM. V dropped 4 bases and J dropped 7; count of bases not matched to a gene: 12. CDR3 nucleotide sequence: TGTGCCAGCAGTTCCCAGGCCGGGGGGGGGAGAGAGCAGTACTTC. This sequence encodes CASSSQAGGGREQYF.

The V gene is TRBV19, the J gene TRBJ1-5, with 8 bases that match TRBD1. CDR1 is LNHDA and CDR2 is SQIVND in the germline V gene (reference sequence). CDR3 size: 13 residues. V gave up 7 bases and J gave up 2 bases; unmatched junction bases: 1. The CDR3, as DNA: TGTGCCAGTACAGGGGGCCGCAATCAGCCCCAGCATTTT. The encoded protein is CASTGGRNQPQHF.

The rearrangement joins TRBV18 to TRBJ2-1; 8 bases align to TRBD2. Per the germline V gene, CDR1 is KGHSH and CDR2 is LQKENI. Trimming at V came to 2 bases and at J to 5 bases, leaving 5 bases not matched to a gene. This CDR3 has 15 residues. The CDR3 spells CASSPGAGVNNEQFF. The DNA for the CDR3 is TGTGCCAGCTCACCAGGAGCGGGGGTGAACAATGAGCAGTTCTTC.

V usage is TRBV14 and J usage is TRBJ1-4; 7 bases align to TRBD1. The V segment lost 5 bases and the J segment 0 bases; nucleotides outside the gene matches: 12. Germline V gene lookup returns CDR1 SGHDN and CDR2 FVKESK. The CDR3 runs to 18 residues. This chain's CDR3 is CASSSRTGTSATNEKLFF. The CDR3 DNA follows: TGTGCCAGCAGCTCTAGGACAGGAACGTCTGCAACTAATGAAAAACTGTTTTTT.

CDR3 coding DNA: TGTGCCAGCAGCATAAACAGGGTGAGGGCCAATCAGCCCCAGCATTTT. Translated: CASSINRVRANQPQHF. This chain uses TRBV7-8 with TRBJ1-5, with a tentative D call TRBD1 (6 bases). Trimming left V 5 bases short and J 3 bases short, with 17 bases between. Germline values: CDR1 SGHVS, CDR2 FQNEAQ. This CDR3 has 16 residues.

This CDR3 reads CASSREGQKPTYEQYF. The CDR3 nucleotides read TGTGCCAGTAGTAGGGAAGGACAGAAGCCCACCTACGAGCAGTACTTC. V and J are TRBV19 and TRBJ2-7; perhaps TRBD1 as D (6 bases). Germline V gives CDR1 LNHDA, CDR2 SQIVND (reference sequence). CDR3 length equals 16 residues. V lost 4 bases to trimming and J lost 2 bases, with 18 bases between them.

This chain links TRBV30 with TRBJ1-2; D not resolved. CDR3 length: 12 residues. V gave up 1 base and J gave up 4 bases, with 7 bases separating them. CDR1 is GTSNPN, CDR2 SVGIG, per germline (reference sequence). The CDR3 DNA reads TGTGCCTGGAGTGAGGGTGGCTATGGCTACACCTTC. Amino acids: CAWSEGGYGYTF. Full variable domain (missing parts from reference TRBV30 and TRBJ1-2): SQTIHQWPATLVQPVGSPLSLECTVEGTSNPNLYWYRQAAGRGLQLLFYSVGIGQISSEVPQNLSASRPQDRQFILSSKKLLLSDSGFYLCAWSEGGYGYTFGSGTRLTVV.

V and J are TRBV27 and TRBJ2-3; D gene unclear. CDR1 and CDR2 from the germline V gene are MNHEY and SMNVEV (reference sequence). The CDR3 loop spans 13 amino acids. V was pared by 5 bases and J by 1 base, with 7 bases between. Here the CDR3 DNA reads TGTGCCAGCAGTCCAATGGGCACAGATACGCAGTATTTT. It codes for CASSPMGTDTQYF.

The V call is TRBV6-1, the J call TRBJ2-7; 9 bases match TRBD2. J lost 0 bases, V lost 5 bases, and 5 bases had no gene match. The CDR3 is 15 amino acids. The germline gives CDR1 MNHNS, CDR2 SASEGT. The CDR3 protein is CASSPGGGGSYEQYF. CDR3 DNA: TGTGCCAGCAGTCCCGGCGGGGGGGGCTCCTACGAGCAGTACTTC.

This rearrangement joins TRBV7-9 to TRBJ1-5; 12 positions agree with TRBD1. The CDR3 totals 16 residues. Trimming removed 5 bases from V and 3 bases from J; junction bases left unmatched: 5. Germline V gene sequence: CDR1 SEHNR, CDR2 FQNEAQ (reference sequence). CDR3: CASSPGTGGFNQPQHF. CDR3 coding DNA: TGTGCCAGCAGCCCCGGGACAGGGGGCTTCAATCAGCCCCAGCATTTT.

CDR3 coding DNA: TGTGCCAGCAGCCGGGCCTCCTCTGGAAACACCATATATTTT. It is translated as CASSRASSGNTIYF. The chain links TRBV6-5 to TRBJ1-3; D unresolved. In germline, CDR1 is MNHEY, CDR2 SVGAGI. The CDR3 extends over 14 amino acids. The V and J ends lost 6 bases and 0 bases respectively, with 9 bases between them.

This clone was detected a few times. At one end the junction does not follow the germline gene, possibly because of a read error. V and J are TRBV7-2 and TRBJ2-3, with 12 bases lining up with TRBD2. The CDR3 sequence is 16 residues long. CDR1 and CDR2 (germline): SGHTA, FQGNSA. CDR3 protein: CASSLAGGRSTDTQYF. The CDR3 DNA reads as TGTGCCAGCAGCCTAGCGGGGGGGCGGAGCACAGATACGCAGTATTTT.

CDR3 DNA sequence: TGCGCCAGCAGCCAAGATTGGGGGGGAGGGAACACCGGGGAGCTGTTTTTT. This sequence encodes CASSQDWGGGNTGELFF. The chain uses TRBV4-3 and TRBJ2-2; 7 bases fit TRBD2. Losses at the gene ends were 0 bases for V and 1 base for J; bases not matched to a gene: 5. Germline V gene data show CDR1 as LGHNA and CDR2 as YSLEER. The CDR3 covers 17 residues.

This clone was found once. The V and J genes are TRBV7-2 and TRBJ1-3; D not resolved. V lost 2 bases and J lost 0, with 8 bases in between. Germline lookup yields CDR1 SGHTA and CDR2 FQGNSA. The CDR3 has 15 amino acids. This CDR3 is CASSLFSGSGNTIYF. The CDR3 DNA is TGTGCCAGCAGCTTATTTTCTGGCTCTGGAAACACCATATATTTT.

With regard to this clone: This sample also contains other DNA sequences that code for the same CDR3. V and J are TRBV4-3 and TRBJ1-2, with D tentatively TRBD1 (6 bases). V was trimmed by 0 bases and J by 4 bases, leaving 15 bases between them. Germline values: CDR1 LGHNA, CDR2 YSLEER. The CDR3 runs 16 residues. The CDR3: CASSQDGGRGSYGYTF. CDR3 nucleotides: TGCGCCAGCAGCCAAGATGGGGGCAGGGGCAGCTATGGCTACACCTTC.

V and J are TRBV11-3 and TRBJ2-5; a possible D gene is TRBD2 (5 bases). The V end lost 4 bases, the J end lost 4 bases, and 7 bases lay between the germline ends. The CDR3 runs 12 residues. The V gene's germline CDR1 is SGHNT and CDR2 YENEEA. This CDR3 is CASSSEGETQYF. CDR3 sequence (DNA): TGTGCCAGCAGCTCCGAGGGAGAGACCCAGTACTTC. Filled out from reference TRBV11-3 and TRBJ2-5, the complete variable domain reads EAGVVQSPRYKIIEKKQPVAFWCNPISGHNTLYWYLQNLGQGPELLIRYENEEAVDDSQLPKDRFSAERLKGVDSTLKIQPAELGDSAVYLCASSSEGETQYFGPGTRLLVL.

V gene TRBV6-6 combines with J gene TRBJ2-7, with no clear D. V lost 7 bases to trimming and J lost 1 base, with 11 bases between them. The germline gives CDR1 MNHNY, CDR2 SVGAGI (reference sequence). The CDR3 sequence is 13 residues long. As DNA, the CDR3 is TGTGCCAGCACTGAACTAAATTCCTACGAGCAGTACTTC. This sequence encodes CASTELNSYEQYF.

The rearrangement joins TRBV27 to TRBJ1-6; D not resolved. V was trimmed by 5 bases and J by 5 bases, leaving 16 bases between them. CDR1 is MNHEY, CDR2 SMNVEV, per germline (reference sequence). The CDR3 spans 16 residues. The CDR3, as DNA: TGTGCCAGCAGTCCCCTTCTACGCCAAGATAATTCACCCCTCCACTTT. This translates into CASSPLLRQDNSPLHF.

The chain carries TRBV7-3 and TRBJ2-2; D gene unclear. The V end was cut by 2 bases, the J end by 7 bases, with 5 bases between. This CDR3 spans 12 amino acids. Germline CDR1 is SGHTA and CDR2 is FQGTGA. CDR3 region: CASSLLGGELFF. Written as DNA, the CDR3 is TGTGCCAGCAGCTTATTGGGCGGGGAGCTGTTTTTT.

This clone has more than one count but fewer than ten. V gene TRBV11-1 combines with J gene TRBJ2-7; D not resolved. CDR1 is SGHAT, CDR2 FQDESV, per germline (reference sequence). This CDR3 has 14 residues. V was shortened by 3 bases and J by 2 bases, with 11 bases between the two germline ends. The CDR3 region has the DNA TGTGCCAGCAGCTTCCTGCAAAGGCCCTACGAGCAGTACTTC. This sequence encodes CASSFLQRPYEQYF.

CDR3 DNA sequence: TGTGCCAGCAGCTTTGAGACTGAAGCTTTCTTT. Protein sequence: CASSFETEAFF. This chain uses TRBV7-9 with TRBJ1-1; D is unclear. The V gene's germline CDR1 is SEHNR and CDR2 FQNEAQ (reference sequence). Trimming took off 3 bases at V and 5 bases at J, with 4 bases between the two ends. The CDR3 runs to 11 residues.

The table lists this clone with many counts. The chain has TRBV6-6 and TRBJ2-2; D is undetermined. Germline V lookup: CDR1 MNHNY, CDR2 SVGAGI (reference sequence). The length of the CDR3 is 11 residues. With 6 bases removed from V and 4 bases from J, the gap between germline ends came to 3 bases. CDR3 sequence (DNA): TGTGCCAGCAGCGGCACCGGGGAGCTGTTTTTT. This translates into CASSGTGELFF.

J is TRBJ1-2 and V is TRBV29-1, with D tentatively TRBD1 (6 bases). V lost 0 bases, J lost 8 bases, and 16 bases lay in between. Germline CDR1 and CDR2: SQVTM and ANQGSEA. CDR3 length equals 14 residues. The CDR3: CSVEEGGGAGGYTF. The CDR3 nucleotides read TGCAGCGTTGAAGAAGGCGGGGGCGCGGGAGGCTACACCTTC.

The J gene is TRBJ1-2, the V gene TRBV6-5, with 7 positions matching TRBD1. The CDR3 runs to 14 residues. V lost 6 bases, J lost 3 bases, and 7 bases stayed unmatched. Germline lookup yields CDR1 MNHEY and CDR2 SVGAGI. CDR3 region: CASRGTANDYGYTF. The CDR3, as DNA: TGTGCCAGCAGGGGGACAGCTAATGACTATGGCTACACCTTC.

CDR3: CATSRGQGHGAFF. The CDR3 nucleotides are TGTGCCACCAGCAGGGGACAGGGCCATGGAGCTTTCTTT. This chain links TRBV15 with TRBJ1-1; 9 bases are shared with TRBD1. V was pared by 3 bases and J by 10 bases, with 6 bases of the junction left unmatched. Germline V gene lookup returns CDR1 LNHNV and CDR2 YYDKDF (reference sequence). CDR3 length equals 13 residues.

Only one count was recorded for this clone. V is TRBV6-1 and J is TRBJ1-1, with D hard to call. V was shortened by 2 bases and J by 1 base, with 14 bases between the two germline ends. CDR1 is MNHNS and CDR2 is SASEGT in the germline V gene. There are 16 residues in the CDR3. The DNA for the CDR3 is TGTGCCAGCAGTGAACGTCGGGGTATGGGGAACACTGAAGCTTTCTTT. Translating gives CASSERRGMGNTEAFF.

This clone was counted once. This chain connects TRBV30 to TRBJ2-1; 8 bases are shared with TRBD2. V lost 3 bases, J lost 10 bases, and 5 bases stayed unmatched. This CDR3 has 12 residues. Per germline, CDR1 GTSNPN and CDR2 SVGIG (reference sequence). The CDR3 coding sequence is TGTGCCTGGAGCCTGATAGCGGGGGAGCAGTTCTTC. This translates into CAWSLIAGEQFF.

CDR3 sequence (DNA): TGTGCCAGCAGACAAACAGGGGGGAGCTATGGCTACACCTTC. Protein product: CASRQTGGSYGYTF. V and J are TRBV5-6 and TRBJ1-2; 8 positions match TRBD1. CDR3 length: 14 amino acids. V lost 5 bases, J lost 4 bases, and 7 bases stayed unmatched. The germline gives CDR1 SGHDT, CDR2 YYEEEE.

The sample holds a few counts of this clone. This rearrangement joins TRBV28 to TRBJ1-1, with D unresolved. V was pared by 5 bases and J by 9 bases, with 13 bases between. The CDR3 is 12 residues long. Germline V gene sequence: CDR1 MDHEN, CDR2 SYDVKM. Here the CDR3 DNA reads TGTGCCAGCAGTAAGCCGGGCCTACAAGCTTTCTTT. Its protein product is CASSKPGLQAFF. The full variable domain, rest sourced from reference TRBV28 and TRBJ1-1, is DVKVTQSSRYLVKRTGEKVFLECVQDMDHENMFWYRQDPGLGLRLIYFSYDVKMKEKGDIPEGYSVSREKKERFSLILESASTNQTSMYLCASSKPGLQAFFGQGTRLTVV.